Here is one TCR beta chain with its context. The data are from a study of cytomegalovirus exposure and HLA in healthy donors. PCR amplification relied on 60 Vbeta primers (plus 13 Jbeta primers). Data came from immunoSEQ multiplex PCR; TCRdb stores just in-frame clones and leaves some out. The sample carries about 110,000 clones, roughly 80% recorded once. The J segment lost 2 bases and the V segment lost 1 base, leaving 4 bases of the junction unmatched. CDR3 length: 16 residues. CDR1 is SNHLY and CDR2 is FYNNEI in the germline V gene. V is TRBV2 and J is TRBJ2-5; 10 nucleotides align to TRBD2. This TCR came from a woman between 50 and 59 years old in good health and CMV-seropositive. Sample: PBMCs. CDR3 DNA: TGTGCCAGCAGTGAAGTAGGACTAGCGGTTCAAGAGACCCAGTACTTC. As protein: CASSEVGLAVQETQYF.